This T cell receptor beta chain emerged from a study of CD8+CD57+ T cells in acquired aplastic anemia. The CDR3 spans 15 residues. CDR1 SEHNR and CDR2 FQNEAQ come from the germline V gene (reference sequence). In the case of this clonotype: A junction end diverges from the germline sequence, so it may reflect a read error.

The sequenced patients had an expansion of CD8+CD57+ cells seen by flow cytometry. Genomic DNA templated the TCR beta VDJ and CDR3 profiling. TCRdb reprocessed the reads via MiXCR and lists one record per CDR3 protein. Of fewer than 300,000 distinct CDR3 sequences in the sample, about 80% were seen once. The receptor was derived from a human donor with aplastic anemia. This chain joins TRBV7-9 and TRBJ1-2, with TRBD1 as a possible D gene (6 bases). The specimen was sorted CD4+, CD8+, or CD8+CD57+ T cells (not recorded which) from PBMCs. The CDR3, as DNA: TGTGCCAGCAGCTTGAGGACGGGGGCCCACTCAGGCTCCACCTTC. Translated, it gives CASSLRTGAHSGSTF.